Listed below are T cell receptor beta chains from one sample, sequenced in a study of blood T cell repertoires in COVID-19. Profiled with immunoSEQ multiplex PCR; TCRdb holds only in-frame clones, not every one. Seen here are a few hundred thousand clones, roughly four fifths observed once, and the top ten hold about 4.8%. The specimen was PBMCs or T cells enriched from blood (not recorded which). The source is a woman in her fifties or sixties who had recovered from COVID-19. CDR3s include the opening cysteine and the closing phenylalanine or tryptophan. A D gene is named only where the DNA matches it firmly. Part of the rows lack a size; the others show once, few, many or a class for expanded clones.

d_call	v_call	clone_size	j_call	cdr3_aa	cdr3_nt
.	TRBV5-1	.	TRBJ1-6	CASSLEGRDSPLHF	TGCGCCAGCAGCTTGGAAGGGCGGGATTCACCCCTCCACTTT
TRBD1	TRBV9	many	TRBJ2-2	CASSSRGPGELFF	TGTGCCAGCAGCTCCAGGGGGCCCGGGGAGCTGTTTTTT
TRBD1	TRBV5-6	.	TRBJ1-4	CASSLRGLGEKLFF	TGTGCCAGCAGCCTCAGGGGGCTTGGTGAAAAACTGTTTTTT
.	TRBV5-5	.	TRBJ2-1	CASSFQDTYNEQFF	TGTGCCAGCAGCTTCCAGGACACTTACAATGAGCAGTTCTTC
.	TRBV27	.	TRBJ2-1	CASKLTGLGGNEQFF	TGTGCCAGCAAGCTTACAGGGCTGGGGGGGAACGAGCAGTTCTTC
TRBD2	TRBV7-2	.	TRBJ2-7	CASSWLAGNGEQYF	TGTGCCAGCAGCTGGCTAGCGGGAAACGGCGAGCAGTACTTC
TRBD1	TRBV19	once	TRBJ1-5	CASSMGRDRANQPQHF	TGTGCCAGTAGTATGGGTCGGGACAGGGCCAATCAGCCCCAGCATTTT
.	TRBV3-1/TRBV3-2	.	TRBJ1-6	CASSPGQTNSPLHF	TGTGCCAGCAGCCCGGGACAAACAAATTCACCCCTCCACTTT
TRBD2	TRBV9	.	TRBJ2-7	CASSPLAGAGEQYF	TGTGCCAGCAGCCCGCTAGCGGGAGCGGGCGAGCAGTACTTC
TRBD2	TRBV19	.	TRBJ2-1	CASSITAVGTSGRWQFF	TGTGCCAGTAGTATCACGGCTGTGGGGACTAGCGGGAGGTGGCAGTTCTTC
.	TRBV5-5	.	TRBJ1-3	CASSSMTGSGNTIYF	TGTGCCAGCAGCTCTATGACAGGTTCTGGAAACACCATATATTTT
TRBD2	TRBV7-2	.	TRBJ2-5	CASTAWGGGRETQYF	TGTGCCAGCACCGCCTGGGGCGGGGGGAGGGAGACCCAGTACTTC
TRBD1	TRBV7-9	few	TRBJ2-6	CASSPGQGASGANVLTF	TGTGCCAGCAGCCCGGGACAGGGGGCGTCTGGGGCCAACGTCCTGACTTTC
TRBD2	TRBV4-3	.	TRBJ2-1	CASSQDGRGLYNEQFF	TGCGCCAGCAGCCAAGATGGGAGGGGCCTCTACAATGAGCAGTTCTTC
.	TRBV14	.	TRBJ2-6	CASSQAQRVLVGANVLTF	TGTGCCAGCAGCCAGGCCCAAAGGGTACTAGTGGGGGCCAACGTCCTGACTTTC
TRBD1	TRBV5-1	.	TRBJ2-2	CASRIGKGQANTGELFF	TGCGCCAGCAGAATCGGCAAAGGACAGGCGAACACCGGGGAGCTGTTTTTT
TRBD1	TRBV19	.	TRBJ2-3	CASSTPKRGTAPGTQYF	TGTGCCAGTAGTACTCCAAAACGTGGGACAGCTCCTGGTACGCAGTATTTT
.	TRBV12-3/TRBV12-4	.	TRBJ1-3	CASSLNTGNTIYF	TGTGCCAGCAGTTTAAACACAGGAAACACCATATATTTT
TRBD1	TRBV5-6	.	TRBJ1-6	CASSPWDRVSPLHF	TGTGCCAGCAGCCCGTGGGACAGGGTTTCACCCCTCCACTTT
.	TRBV7-3	.	TRBJ2-3	CASSGGFTDTQYF	TGTGCCAGCTCTGGGGGGTTCACAGATACGCAGTATTTT
TRBD2	TRBV3-1/TRBV3-2	.	TRBJ2-1	CASSQDPLAGRNEQFF	TGTGCCAGCAGCCAAGATCCCCTAGCGGGACGCAATGAGCAGTTCTTC
TRBD1	TRBV6-6	.	TRBJ1-3	CASSYPHRGSGNTIYF	TGTGCCAGCAGTTACCCACACAGGGGCTCTGGAAACACCATATATTTT
.	TRBV13	.	TRBJ2-1	CASSPRGGAMDEQFF	TGTGCCAGCAGCCCGCGTGGGGGGGCTATGGATGAGCAGTTCTTC
TRBD1	TRBV7-8	.	TRBJ1-5	CASSSGQRSNQPQHF	TGTGCCAGCAGCTCGGGACAGCGTAGCAATCAGCCCCAGCATTTT
.	TRBV7-2	.	TRBJ1-2	CASSLAGKDGYTF	TGTGCCAGCAGCTTAGCCGGGAAGGATGGCTACACCTTC